This T cell receptor (beta chain) was retrieved from a study of blood T cells in healthy people across ages. The study, taken as a whole, reports: Versus aged donors, long-lived donors had higher diversity and more naive CD4+ cells.

Regarding this clonotype: Its antigen is unidentified.

Primed by a sample-barcoded 5' primer and a J-beta primer mix, a second PCR proceeded for roughly 6 to 12 cycles. TCRdb re-called the 5' RACE reads through MiXCR, storing one row per CDR3 protein. Here the sample spans about 760,000 distinct CDR3 sequences, approximately 25% being singletons. This sample also appeared in a second study, on T cells of mothers and their children.

Sample: blood. The receptor was isolated from a boy under 18 in good health.

CDR3 in DNA: TGCAGCGTTGAAGGAACAGGGCATGAGCAGTTCTTC. Translation gives CSVEGTGHEQFF. This chain joins TRBV29-1 and TRBJ2-1; TRBD1 might be the D (6 bases). Trimming shortened V by 1 base and J by 8 bases, and 9 bases separated the two germline ends. The germline gives CDR1 SQVTM, CDR2 ANQGSEA. The CDR3 loop spans 12 amino acids.